The sequence of this T cell receptor (beta chain) was determined in a study of blood T cell repertoires in COVID-19. The overall study: There were acute and convalescent COVID-19 samples, and they came from the United States, Italy and Spain. Nucleic acid was either cDNA or gDNA, and it came from T cells, B-cell-depleted T cells, or PBMCs.

This clone was observed a few times. In the original analysis: Reference gene primer amplification gave nucleated cell count estimates. Only in-frame clones appear in the TCRdb table, and some are missing; sequencing was by immunoSEQ multiplex PCR. That table is the source of V, J and clone size, and D and trimming were worked out from the DNA. Of some 150,000 clones in the sample, around 85% were seen once. Sequencing was performed on peripheral blood. The TCR was taken from a man aged 55 to 70 who had recovered from COVID-19.

The CDR3 region is CASSHSGGGQPQHF. In DNA, the CDR3 is TGTGCCAGCAGCCACTCCGGGGGGGGCCAGCCCCAGCATTTT. J is TRBJ1-5 and V is TRBV7-9; possibly TRBD1 for D (6 bases). The V gene's germline CDR1 is SEHNR and CDR2 FQNEAQ (reference sequence). With 5 bases removed from V and 7 bases from J, the gap between germline ends came to 15 bases. CDR3 length: 14 residues.